This T cell receptor beta chain originates from a study of cytomegalovirus exposure and HLA in healthy donors. All donors participated as healthy donors of bone marrow. The germline V gene has CDR1 LGHNA and CDR2 YNFKEQ. The CDR3 spans 13 residues. V lost 0 bases to trimming and J lost 5 bases, with 8 bases between them. On this clone: Its antigen remains unknown.

Points from the study as a whole: 87-base-pair reads could not separate some V segments, including TRBV6-2 and TRBV6-3. One variant, a missense change in DCLRE1C, was linked in a later analysis to TCR beta V- and J-gene trimming. As was reported, the classifier diagnosed cytomegalovirus status with high specificity and sensitivity.

The PCR contained 60 Vbeta and 13 Jbeta primers. The table came from immunoSEQ multiplex PCR; TCRdb's copy has only in-frame clones and leaves some out. The data contain 100,000 to 150,000 clones, roughly 83% of them seen just once; the ten biggest clones take up around 1.2%. The sample consisted of PBMCs. The receptor's source is a girl aged 2-10 years in good health and CMV-seronegative. This rearrangement joins TRBV4-2 to TRBJ2-7, with D hard to call. The CDR3: CASSQESWHEQYF. In DNA, the CDR3 is TGTGCCAGCAGCCAAGAATCCTGGCACGAGCAGTACTTC.